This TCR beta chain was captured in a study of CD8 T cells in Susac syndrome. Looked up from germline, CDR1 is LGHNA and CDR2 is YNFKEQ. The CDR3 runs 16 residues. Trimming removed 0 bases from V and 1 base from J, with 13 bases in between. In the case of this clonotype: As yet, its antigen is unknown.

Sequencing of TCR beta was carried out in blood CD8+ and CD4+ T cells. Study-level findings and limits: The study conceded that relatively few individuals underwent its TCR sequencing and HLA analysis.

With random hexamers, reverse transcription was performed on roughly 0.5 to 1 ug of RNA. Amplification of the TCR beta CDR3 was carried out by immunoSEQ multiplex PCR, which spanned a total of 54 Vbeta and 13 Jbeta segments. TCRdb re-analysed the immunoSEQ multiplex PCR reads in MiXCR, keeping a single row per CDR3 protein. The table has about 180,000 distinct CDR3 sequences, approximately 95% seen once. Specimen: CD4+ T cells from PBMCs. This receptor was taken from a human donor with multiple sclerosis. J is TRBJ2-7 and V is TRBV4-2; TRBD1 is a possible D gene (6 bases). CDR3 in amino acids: CASSQDRTATSYEQYF. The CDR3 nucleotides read TGTGCCAGCAGCCAAGACCGGACAGCGACGTCCTACGAGCAGTACTTC.